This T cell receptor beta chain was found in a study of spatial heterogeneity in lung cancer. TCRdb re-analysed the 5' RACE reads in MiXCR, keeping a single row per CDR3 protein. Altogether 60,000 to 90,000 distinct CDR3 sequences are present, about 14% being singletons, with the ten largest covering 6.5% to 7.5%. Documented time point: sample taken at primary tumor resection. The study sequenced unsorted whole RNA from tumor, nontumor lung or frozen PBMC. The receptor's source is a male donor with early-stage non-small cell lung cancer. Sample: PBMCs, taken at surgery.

The CDR3 protein is CASSSREAGEQYF. DNA of the CDR3: TGTGCCAGCAGTTCGCGGGAGGCTGGGGAGCAGTACTTC. The chain combines TRBV27 with TRBJ2-7; 8 bases fit TRBD2. V dropped 4 bases and J dropped 7; count of bases not matched to a gene: 6. The CDR3 is 13 amino acids. Germline CDR1 and CDR2: MNHEY and SMNVEV (reference sequence).